This TCR beta chain originates from a study of neoadjuvant anti-PD-1 for oral cavity cancer. For the study at large: Nivolumab at 3 mg/kg was mostly given biweekly, three to four doses, pre-surgery. Whole-study results and caveats: Post-nivolumab, blood T cell clonality was significantly elevated in non-responders. Higher pretreatment blood Treg/Th17 ratios correlated with higher pretreatment blood and lower post-treatment tumor TCRbeta clonality.

This table comes from immunoSEQ multiplex PCR, and its TCRdb copy is limited to in-frame clones, with some not included. The sample yields tens of thousands of clones, about 80% seen once. Worth noting for this clone: Its cognate antigen is unknown.

With 2 bases clipped from V and 9 bases from J, the junction kept 3 bases outside the gene matches. This CDR3 is 14 amino acids long. CDR1 SGHRS and CDR2 YFSETQ come from the germline V gene. The sequence came from a person aged 35 to 85 with oral cavity squamous cell carcinoma. The sequencing used PBMCs, collected before nivolumab (anti-PD-1) treatment. This rearrangement joins TRBV5-1 to TRBJ2-1, with 12 bases lining up with TRBD2. This CDR3 is CASSLGLAGIEQFF. CDR3 sequence (DNA): TGCGCCAGCAGCTTAGGACTAGCGGGAATTGAGCAGTTCTTC. Looking up the rest from reference TRBV5-1 and TRBJ2-1 gives the full variable domain: KAGVTQTPRYLIKTRGQQVTLSCSPISGHRSVSWYQQTPGQGLQFLFEYFSETQRNKGNFPGRFSGRQFSNSRSEMNVSTLELGDSALYLCASSLGLAGIEQFFGPGTRLTVL.